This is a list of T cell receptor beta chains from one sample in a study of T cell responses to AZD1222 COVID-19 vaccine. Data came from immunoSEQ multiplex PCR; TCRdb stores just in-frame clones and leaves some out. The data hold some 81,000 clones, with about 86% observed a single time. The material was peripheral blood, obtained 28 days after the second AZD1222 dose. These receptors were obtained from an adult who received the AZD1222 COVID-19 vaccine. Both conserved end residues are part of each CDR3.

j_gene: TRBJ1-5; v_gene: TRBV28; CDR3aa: CASSPRRGNNQPQHF
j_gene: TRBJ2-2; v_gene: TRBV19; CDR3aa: CASSSGTTNTGELFF
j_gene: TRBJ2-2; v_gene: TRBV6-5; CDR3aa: CASSYGQGGNTGELFF
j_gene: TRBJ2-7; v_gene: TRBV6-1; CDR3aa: CASSETHFAPYEQYF
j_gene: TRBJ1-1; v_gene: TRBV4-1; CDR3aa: CASSPPLQGSAEAFF
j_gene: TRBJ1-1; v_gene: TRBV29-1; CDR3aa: CSVGGQMNTETFF
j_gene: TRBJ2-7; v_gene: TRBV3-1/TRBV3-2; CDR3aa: CASSPGLVGSYEQYF
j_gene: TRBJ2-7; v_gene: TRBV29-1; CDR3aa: CSVEDPSGRGYEQYF
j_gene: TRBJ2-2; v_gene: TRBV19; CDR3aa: CASSLTGSNTGELFF
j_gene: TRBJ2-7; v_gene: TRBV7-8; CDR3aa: CASSLGQVGYEQYF
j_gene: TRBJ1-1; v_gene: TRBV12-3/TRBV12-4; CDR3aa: CASSVTVVTEAFF
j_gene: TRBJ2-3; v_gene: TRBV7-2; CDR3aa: CASSLVLTDTQYF
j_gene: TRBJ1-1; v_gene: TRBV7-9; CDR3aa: CETSGGPVRVEAFF
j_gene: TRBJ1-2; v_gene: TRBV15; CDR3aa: CATSRDGANYGYTF
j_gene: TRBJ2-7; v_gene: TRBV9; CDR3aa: CASSTDSAPEQYF
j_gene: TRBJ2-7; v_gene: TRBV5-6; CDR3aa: CASSLPGQTRYEQYF
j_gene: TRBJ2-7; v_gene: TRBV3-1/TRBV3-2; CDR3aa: CASSQVSSGVYEQYF